These T cell receptor beta chains were read from a single sample in a study of shared clonotypes between healthy human individuals. Here immunoSEQ multiplex PCR was the method, and the copy in TCRdb shows in-frame clones only, minus some. The sample contains about 2,200,000 clones, 93% of which appear only once. The sample consisted of naive CD8+ T cells from PBMCs. All receptors come from a man younger than 30 in good health. Some clones in this sample may be carry-over from other donors' samples. Each CDR3 is given with its conserved first and last residue. A D gene is named only where the DNA matches it firmly. Clone size is given for some rows only: seen once, a few or many times, or a class if the clone is expanded.

v_call,j_call,d_call,clone_size,cdr3_aa,cdr3_nt
TRBV28,TRBJ2-1,TRBD1,.,CASSQVGTGVNEQFF,TGTGCCAGCAGCCAGGTAGGGACAGGGGTCAATGAGCAGTTCTTC
TRBV28,TRBJ1-2,.,.,CASSLTGSGYGYTF,TGTGCCAGCAGTTTAACAGGGAGTGGGTATGGCTACACCTTC
TRBV2,TRBJ2-7,TRBD2,.,CASSGVAGIAYEQYF,TGTGCCAGCAGTGGGGTAGCGGGGATCGCCTACGAGCAGTACTTC
TRBV4-3,TRBJ2-1,.,.,CASSQDYPNEQFF,TGCGCCAGCAGCCAAGATTATCCCAATGAGCAGTTCTTC
TRBV7-9,TRBJ2-7,TRBD1,.,CASSGGDGTGSYEQYF,TGTGCCAGCAGCGGAGGGGACGGGACAGGGTCCTACGAGCAGTACTTC
TRBV11-2,TRBJ2-1,TRBD2,.,CASSRTSGNNEQFF,TGTGCCAGCAGCCGGACTAGCGGAAACAATGAGCAGTTCTTC
TRBV18,TRBJ2-7,TRBD1,.,CASSTTGGISYEQYF,TGTGCCAGCTCTACTACAGGGGGCATCAGTTACGAGCAGTACTTC
TRBV16,TRBJ1-2,.,.,CASSHSFSRTGGYTF,TGTGCCAGCAGCCATTCTTTTTCCCGGACCGGAGGCTACACCTTC
TRBV6-6,TRBJ2-2,.,.,CASSYVGPGELFF,TGTGCCAGCAGTTACGTGGGGCCCGGGGAGCTGTTTTTT
TRBV5-1,TRBJ2-1,TRBD2,.,CASSSESGREQFF,TGCGCCAGCAGCTCAGAAAGCGGGAGGGAGCAGTTCTTC
TRBV7-9,TRBJ2-2,.,.,CASSLEGVGTGELFF,TGTGCCAGCAGCTTAGAGGGGGTCGGCACCGGGGAGCTGTTTTTT
TRBV15,TRBJ2-7,TRBD2,.,CATSRGLAGVAEQYF,TGTGCCACCAGCAGAGGACTAGCGGGAGTTGCCGAGCAGTACTTC
TRBV27,TRBJ2-7,.,.,CASSFGDTVYEQYF,TGTGCCAGCAGTTTCGGGGACACAGTCTACGAGCAGTACTTC
TRBV7-8,TRBJ2-7,.,.,CASSLVRSTSYEQYF,TGTGCCAGCAGCTTAGTACGTAGCACGTCCTACGAGCAGTACTTC
TRBV29-1,TRBJ2-7,.,.,CSVETHLPYEQYF,TGCAGCGTTGAAACTCACTTACCCTACGAGCAGTACTTC
TRBV4-2,TRBJ2-1,TRBD2,.,CASSQEKFLAGDNEQFF,TGTGCCAGCAGCCAAGAGAAATTCCTAGCGGGAGACAATGAGCAGTTCTTC
TRBV11-2,TRBJ2-7,TRBD2,.,CASSEGLAGYEQYF,TGTGCCAGCAGCGAGGGACTAGCGGGTTACGAGCAGTACTTC
TRBV9,TRBJ1-2,.,.,CASSGTVANYGYTF,TGTGCCAGCAGCGGGACGGTTGCTAACTATGGCTACACCTTC
TRBV7-6,TRBJ1-2,TRBD1,.,CASSPGTGQIGYTF,TGTGCCAGCAGCCCGGGGACAGGGCAAATAGGCTACACCTTC
TRBV27,TRBJ2-1,.,.,CASSYWLGLPGREQFF,TGTGCCAGCAGTTATTGGTTGGGTCTACCCGGCAGGGAGCAGTTCTTC
TRBV5-1,TRBJ2-6,.,.,CASSGSSLGANVLTF,TGCGCCAGCAGCGGGAGTTCGCTGGGGGCCAACGTCCTGACTTTC
TRBV10-1,TRBJ2-7,.,.,CASSPYRGLQYEQYF,TGCGCCAGCAGTCCCTACAGGGGACTACAGTACGAGCAGTACTTC
TRBV11-2,TRBJ2-1,TRBD2,once,CASSLASGSYNEQFF,TGTGCCAGCAGCTTAGCTAGCGGGAGCTACAATGAGCAGTTCTTC
TRBV15,TRBJ1-5,.,.,CATSRDRPDPQHF,TGTGCCACCAGCAGAGACCGACCAGACCCCCAGCATTTT
TRBV30,TRBJ1-4,.,.,CAWSERNDEKLFF,TGTGCCTGGAGTGAACGGAATGATGAAAAACTGTTTTTT
TRBV9,TRBJ1-1,.,.,CASSVAGDIMNTEAFF,TGTGCCAGCAGCGTAGCGGGGGACATTATGAACACTGAAGCTTTCTTT
TRBV28,TRBJ2-7,.,.,CASSSGYEQYF,TGTGCCAGCAGTAGTGGCTACGAGCAGTACTTC
TRBV7-9,TRBJ2-7,TRBD2,.,CASTLAGAYEQYF,TGTGCCAGCACCCTTGCGGGAGCCTACGAGCAGTACTTC
TRBV5-5,TRBJ2-1,TRBD2,.,CASSLGLAGVLSNEQFF,TGTGCCAGCAGCTTGGGGCTAGCGGGAGTTTTAAGCAATGAGCAGTTCTTC
TRBV28,TRBJ2-1,.,once,CASSPPPDWAGKFYNEQFF,TGTGCCAGCAGTCCCCCCCCGGACTGGGCGGGGAAGTTCTACAATGAGCAGTTCTTC
TRBV27,TRBJ2-7,.,.,CASSLSVRTEQYF,TGTGCCAGCAGTTTATCGGTTCGTACGGAGCAGTACTTC
TRBV7-9,TRBJ2-3,TRBD1,.,CASSLAPGQGVADTQYF,TGTGCCAGCAGCTTAGCTCCGGGACAGGGGGTGGCAGATACGCAGTATTTT
TRBV10-3,TRBJ2-3,TRBD2,.,CAISESFSSGSITDTQYF,TGTGCCATCAGTGAGTCGTTCTCTAGCGGGAGTATCACAGATACGCAGTATTTT
TRBV6-5,TRBJ1-5,.,.,CASSYGRAQPQHF,TGTGCCAGCAGTTACGGCAGGGCTCAGCCCCAGCATTTT
TRBV13,TRBJ2-5,TRBD2,.,CASSLRAGGQETQYF,TGTGCCAGCAGCTTACGAGCGGGGGGCCAAGAGACCCAGTACTTC
TRBV11-2,TRBJ2-7,.,.,CASSPSGGDSYEQYF,TGTGCCAGCAGCCCAAGTGGCGGGGACTCCTACGAGCAGTACTTC
TRBV7-9,TRBJ1-2,.,.,CASSLEGWTANYGYTF,TGTGCCAGCAGCTTAGAGGGTTGGACAGCCAACTATGGCTACACCTTC
TRBV4-3,TRBJ2-7,TRBD2,once,CASSQGPPSGSPYEQYF,TGCGCCAGCAGCCAAGGACCACCTAGCGGGAGTCCGTACGAGCAGTACTTC
TRBV7-8,TRBJ2-1,.,.,CASSPSYNEQFF,TGTGCCAGCAGCCCGAGCTACAATGAGCAGTTCTTC
TRBV11-2,TRBJ1-1,TRBD1,.,CASSVRQGFAEAFF,TGTGCCAGCAGCGTGAGACAGGGGTTCGCTGAAGCTTTCTTT
TRBV30,TRBJ2-1,TRBD1,.,CAWSIGTGQDEQFF,TGTGCCTGGAGTATAGGGACAGGGCAAGATGAGCAGTTCTTC
TRBV19,TRBJ2-2,.,.,CASSIKGGGTGELFF,TGTGCCAGTAGTATAAAGGGAGGAGGCACCGGGGAGCTGTTTTTT
TRBV7-9,TRBJ2-7,.,.,CASSLPLSSYEQYF,TGTGCCAGCAGCTTACCTCTCAGCTCCTACGAGCAGTACTTC
TRBV19,TRBJ1-1,TRBD1,.,CASSGTGVTEAFF,TGTGCCAGCTCCGGGACAGGGGTCACTGAAGCTTTCTTT
TRBV29-1,TRBJ2-1,.,.,CSARSAEQFF,TGCAGCGCTAGAAGTGCTGAGCAGTTCTTC
TRBV29-1,TRBJ2-3,.,.,CSADATDTQYF,TGCAGCGCAGATGCCACAGATACGCAGTATTTT
TRBV19,TRBJ2-7,TRBD1,.,CASSPYLRRGQGAEHVYEQYF,TGTGCCAGTAGTCCATACCTCAGGAGGGGACAGGGGGCCGAACACGTATACGAGCAGTACTTC
TRBV5-3,TRBJ1-1,TRBD1,.,CARSSRRGRDGDTEAFF,TGTGCCAGAAGCTCTAGAAGGGGGCGCGATGGGGACACTGAAGCTTTCTTT
TRBV11-1,TRBJ2-5,.,.,CASSRTWERRETQYF,TGTGCCAGCAGCCGTACGTGGGAGAGGCGGGAGACCCAGTACTTC
TRBV6-1,TRBJ2-7,.,.,CASSEGALLTYEQYF,TGTGCCAGCAGTGAAGGGGCCCTCCTGACCTACGAGCAGTACTTC
TRBV10-2,TRBJ1-4,.,.,CASSPGHQATNEKLFF,TGCGCCAGCAGTCCGGGACACCAGGCGACTAATGAAAAACTGTTTTTT
TRBV28,TRBJ2-7,.,.,CASSQRVPGQNSYEQYF,TGTGCCAGCAGTCAGAGAGTCCCGGGACAAAACTCCTACGAGCAGTACTTC
TRBV5-1,TRBJ2-7,.,.,CASSINTGTYEQYF,TGCGCCAGCAGCATTAATACAGGCACCTACGAGCAGTACTTC
TRBV4-1,TRBJ2-1,.,.,CASSQGSPRGRDSYNEQFF,TGCGCCAGCAGCCAAGGTAGCCCCAGGGGCCGGGACTCCTACAATGAGCAGTTCTTC
TRBV14,TRBJ2-1,.,.,CASSPPRRLSYNEQFF,TGTGCCAGCAGCCCCCCCAGGAGACTCTCCTACAATGAGCAGTTCTTC
TRBV7-9,TRBJ2-1,.,.,CASSSTIGAVGNEQFF,TGTGCCAGCAGCTCCACAATTGGGGCGGTCGGTAATGAGCAGTTCTTC
TRBV11-2,TRBJ2-7,TRBD2,.,CASRRASGYDYEQYF,TGTGCCAGCAGGCGAGCTAGCGGGTACGACTACGAGCAGTACTTC